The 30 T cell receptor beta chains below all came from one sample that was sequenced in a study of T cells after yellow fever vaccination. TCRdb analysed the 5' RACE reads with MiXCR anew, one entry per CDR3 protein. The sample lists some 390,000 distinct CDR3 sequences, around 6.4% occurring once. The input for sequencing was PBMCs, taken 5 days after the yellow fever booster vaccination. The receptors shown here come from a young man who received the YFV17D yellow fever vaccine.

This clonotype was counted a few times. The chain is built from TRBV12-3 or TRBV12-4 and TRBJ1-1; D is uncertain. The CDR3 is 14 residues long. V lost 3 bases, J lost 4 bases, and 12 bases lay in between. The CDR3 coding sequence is TGTGCCAGCAGTTTGGAGGGAAGGGTCACTGAAGCTTTCTTT. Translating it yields CASSLEGRVTEAFF.

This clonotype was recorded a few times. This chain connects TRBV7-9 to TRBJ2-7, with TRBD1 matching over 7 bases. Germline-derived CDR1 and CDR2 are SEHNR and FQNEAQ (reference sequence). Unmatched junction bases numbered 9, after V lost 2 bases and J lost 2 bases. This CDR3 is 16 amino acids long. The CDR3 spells CASSLFPRQGTYEQYF. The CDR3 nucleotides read TGTGCCAGCAGCTTATTCCCTCGACAGGGCACCTACGAGCAGTACTTC.

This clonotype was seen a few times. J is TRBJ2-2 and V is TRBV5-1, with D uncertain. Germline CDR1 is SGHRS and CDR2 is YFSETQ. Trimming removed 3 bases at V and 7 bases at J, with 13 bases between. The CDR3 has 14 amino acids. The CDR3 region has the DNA TGCGCCAGCAGCTCACCGATGGGCGGCGGGGAGCTGTTTTTT. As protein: CASSSPMGGGELFF.

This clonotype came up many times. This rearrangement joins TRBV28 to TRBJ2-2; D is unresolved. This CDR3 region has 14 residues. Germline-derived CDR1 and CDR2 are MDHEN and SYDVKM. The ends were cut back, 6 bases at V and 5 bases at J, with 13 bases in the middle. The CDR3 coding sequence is TGTGCCAGCAGAGTACGGCCCCGTACCGGGGAGCTGTTTTTT. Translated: CASRVRPRTGELFF.

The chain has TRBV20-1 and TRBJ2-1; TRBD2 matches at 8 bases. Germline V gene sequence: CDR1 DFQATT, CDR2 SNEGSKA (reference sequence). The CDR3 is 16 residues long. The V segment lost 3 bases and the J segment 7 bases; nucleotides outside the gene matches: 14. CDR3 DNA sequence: TGCAGTGCTAGGCTTACTCCGGGAGGGCCGCGAAATGAGCAGTTCTTC. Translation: CSARLTPGGPRNEQFF.

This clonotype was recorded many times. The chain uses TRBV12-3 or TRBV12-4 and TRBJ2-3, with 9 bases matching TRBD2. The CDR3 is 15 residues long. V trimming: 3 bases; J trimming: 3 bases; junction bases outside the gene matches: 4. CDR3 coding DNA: TGTGCCAGCAGTTTTAGTAGCGGGAGTACAGATACGCAGTATTTT. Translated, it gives CASSFSSGSTDTQYF.

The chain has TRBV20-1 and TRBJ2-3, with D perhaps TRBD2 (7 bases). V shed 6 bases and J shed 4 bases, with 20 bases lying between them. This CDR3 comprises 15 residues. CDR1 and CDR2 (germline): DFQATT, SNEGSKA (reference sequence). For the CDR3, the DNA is TGCAGTGCCCCAAGGGAGGGGGTAGGGTCAGATACGCAGTATTTT. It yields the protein CSAPREGVGSDTQYF.

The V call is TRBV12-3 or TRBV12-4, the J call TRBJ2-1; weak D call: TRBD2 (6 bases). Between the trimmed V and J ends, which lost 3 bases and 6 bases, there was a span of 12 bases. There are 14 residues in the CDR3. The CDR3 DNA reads TGTGCCAGCAGTTTGGGGACTCCAGGCAATGAGCAGTTCTTC. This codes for CASSLGTPGNEQFF.

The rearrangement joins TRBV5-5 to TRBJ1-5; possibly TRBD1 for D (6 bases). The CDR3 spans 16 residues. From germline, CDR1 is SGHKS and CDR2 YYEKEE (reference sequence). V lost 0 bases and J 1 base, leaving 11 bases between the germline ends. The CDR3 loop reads CASSLVGAQSNQPQHF. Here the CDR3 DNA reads TGTGCCAGCAGCTTGGTGGGGGCTCAGAGCAATCAGCCCCAGCATTTT.

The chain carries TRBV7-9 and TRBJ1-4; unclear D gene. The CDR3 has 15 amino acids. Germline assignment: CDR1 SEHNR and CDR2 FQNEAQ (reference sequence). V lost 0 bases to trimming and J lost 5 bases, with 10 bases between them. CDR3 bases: TGTGCCAGCAGCTTAGCGCAAGCCTCAAATGAAAAACTGTTTTTT. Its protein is CASSLAQASNEKLFF.

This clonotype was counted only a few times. CDR3 in amino acids: CASSPLGASSDEQFF. The CDR3 region has the DNA TGCGCCAGCAGCCCTCTGGGGGCATCGAGCGATGAGCAGTTCTTC. The chain couples TRBV5-1 to TRBJ2-1, with D perhaps matching TRBD1 (6 bases). Trimming stripped 4 bases from V and 8 bases from J, with 19 bases between. Germline CDR1 SGHRS, CDR2 YFSETQ. This CDR3 is built from 15 residues.

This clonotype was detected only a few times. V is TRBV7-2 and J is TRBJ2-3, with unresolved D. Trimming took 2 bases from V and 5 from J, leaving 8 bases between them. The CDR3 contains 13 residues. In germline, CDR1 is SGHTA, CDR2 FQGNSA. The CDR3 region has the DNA TGTGCCAGCAGCTTATTGTGGAGAGATACGCAGTATTTT. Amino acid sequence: CASSLLWRDTQYF.

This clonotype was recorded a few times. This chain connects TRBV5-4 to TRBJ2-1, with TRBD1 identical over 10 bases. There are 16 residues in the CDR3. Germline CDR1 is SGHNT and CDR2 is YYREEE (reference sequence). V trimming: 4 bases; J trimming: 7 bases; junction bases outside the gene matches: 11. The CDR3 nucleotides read TGTGCCAGCAGCGGAGCCGGGACAGGGGAGAGGAATGAGCAGTTCTTC. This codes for CASSGAGTGERNEQFF.

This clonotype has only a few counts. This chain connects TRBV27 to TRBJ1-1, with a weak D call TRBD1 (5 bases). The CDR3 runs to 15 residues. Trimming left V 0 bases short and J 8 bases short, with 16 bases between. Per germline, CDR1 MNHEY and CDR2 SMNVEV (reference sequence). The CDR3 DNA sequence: TGTGCCAGCAGTTTATCGTCTCGCGTGGGGCAGGAAGCTTTCTTT. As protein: CASSLSSRVGQEAFF.

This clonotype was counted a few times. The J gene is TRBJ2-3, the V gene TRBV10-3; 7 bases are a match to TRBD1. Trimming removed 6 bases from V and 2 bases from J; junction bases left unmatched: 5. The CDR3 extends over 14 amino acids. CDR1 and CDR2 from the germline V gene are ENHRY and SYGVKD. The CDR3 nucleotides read TGTGCCATCAGCCAGGGGGTGGTCACAGATACGCAGTATTTT. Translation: CAISQGVVTDTQYF.

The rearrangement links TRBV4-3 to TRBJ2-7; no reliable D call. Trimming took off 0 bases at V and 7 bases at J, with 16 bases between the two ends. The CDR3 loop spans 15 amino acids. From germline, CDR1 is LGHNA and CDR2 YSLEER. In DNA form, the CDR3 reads TGCGCCAGCAGCCAAGATTCGGTGGGTCCTAGTGAGCAGTACTTC. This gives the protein CASSQDSVGPSEQYF.

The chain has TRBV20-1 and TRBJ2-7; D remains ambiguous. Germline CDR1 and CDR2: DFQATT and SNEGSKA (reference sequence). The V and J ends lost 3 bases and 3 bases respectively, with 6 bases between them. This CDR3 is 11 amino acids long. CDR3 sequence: CSASQRYEQYF. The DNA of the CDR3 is TGCAGTGCTAGTCAGCGCTACGAGCAGTACTTC.

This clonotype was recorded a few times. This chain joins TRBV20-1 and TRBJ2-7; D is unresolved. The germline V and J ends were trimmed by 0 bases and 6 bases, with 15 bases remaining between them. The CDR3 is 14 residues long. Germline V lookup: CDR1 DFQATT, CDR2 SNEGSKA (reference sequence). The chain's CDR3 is CSARDEPDPLEQYF. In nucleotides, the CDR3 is TGCAGTGCTAGAGATGAGCCAGACCCCCTCGAGCAGTACTTC.

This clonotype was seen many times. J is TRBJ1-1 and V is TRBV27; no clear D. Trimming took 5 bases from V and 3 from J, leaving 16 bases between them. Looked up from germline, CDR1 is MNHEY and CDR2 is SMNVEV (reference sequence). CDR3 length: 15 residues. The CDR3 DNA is TGTGCCAGCAGTACTCGGGAGACGGAATACACTGAAGCTTTCTTT. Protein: CASSTRETEYTEAFF.

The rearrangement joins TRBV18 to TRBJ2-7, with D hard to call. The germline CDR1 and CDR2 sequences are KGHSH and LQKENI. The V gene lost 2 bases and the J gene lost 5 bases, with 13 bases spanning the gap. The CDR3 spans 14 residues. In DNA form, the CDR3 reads TGTGCCAGCTCACCAGGGCTGCAGATTAACGAGCAGTACTTC. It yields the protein CASSPGLQINEQYF.

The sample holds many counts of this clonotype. The CDR3 DNA is TGTGCCAGCACCCAGGACTGGAGCACAGATACGCAGTATTTT. This encodes CASTQDWSTDTQYF. The chain has TRBV6-1 and TRBJ2-3; D may be TRBD2 (5 bases). Germline values: CDR1 MNHNS, CDR2 SASEGT. V was pared by 7 bases and J by 0 bases, with 11 bases between. The CDR3 length is 14 residues.

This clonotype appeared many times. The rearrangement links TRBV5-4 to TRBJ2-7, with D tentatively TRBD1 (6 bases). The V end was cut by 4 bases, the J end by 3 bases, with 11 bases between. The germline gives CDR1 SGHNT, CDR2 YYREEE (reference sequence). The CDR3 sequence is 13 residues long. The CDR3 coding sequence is TGTGCCAGCAGCCGCGGACAGCTCTACGAGCAGTACTTC. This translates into CASSRGQLYEQYF. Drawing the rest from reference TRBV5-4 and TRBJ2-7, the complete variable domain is ETGVTQSPTHLIKTRGQQVTLRCSSQSGHNTVSWYQQALGQGPQFIFQYYREEENGRGNFPPRFSGLQFPNYSSELNVNALELDDSALYLCASSRGQLYEQYFGPGTRLTVT.

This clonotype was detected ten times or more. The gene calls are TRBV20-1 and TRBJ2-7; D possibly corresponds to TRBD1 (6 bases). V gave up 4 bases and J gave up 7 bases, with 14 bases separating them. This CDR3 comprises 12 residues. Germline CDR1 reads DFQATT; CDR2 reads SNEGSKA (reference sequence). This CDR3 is CSATTGTGEQYF. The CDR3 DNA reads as TGCAGTGCTACAACAGGGACGGGTGAGCAGTACTTC.

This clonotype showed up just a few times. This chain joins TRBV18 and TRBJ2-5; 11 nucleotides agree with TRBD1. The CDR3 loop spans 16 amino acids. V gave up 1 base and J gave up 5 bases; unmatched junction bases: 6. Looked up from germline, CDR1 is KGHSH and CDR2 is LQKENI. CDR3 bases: TGTGCCAGCTCACCACGGACAGGGGGCTTTCGGGAGACCCAGTACTTC. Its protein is CASSPRTGGFRETQYF.

The CDR3 here is CATSNSPRDRGRNEQFF. CDR3 DNA sequence: TGTGCCACCAGCAATTCCCCAAGGGACAGGGGGCGGAATGAGCAGTTCTTC. The rearrangement uses TRBV15 and TRBJ2-1; 12 nucleotides line up with TRBD1. V shed 4 bases and J 7 bases; nucleotides not matched to a gene: 11. The CDR3 is made up of 17 amino acids. Germline values: CDR1 LNHNV, CDR2 YYDKDF (reference sequence).

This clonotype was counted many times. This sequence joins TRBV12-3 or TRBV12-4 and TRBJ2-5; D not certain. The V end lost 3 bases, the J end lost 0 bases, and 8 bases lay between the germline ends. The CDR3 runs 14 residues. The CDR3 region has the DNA TGTGCCAGCAGTTTCAGTCGGTACCAAGAGACCCAGTACTTC. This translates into CASSFSRYQETQYF.

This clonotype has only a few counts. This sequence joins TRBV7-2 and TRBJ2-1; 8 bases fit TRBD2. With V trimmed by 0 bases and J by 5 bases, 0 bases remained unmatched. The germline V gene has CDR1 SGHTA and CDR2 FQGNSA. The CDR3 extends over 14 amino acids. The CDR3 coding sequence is TGTGCCAGCAGCTTAGCTAGCGGGAACAATGAGCAGTTCTTC. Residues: CASSLASGNNEQFF.

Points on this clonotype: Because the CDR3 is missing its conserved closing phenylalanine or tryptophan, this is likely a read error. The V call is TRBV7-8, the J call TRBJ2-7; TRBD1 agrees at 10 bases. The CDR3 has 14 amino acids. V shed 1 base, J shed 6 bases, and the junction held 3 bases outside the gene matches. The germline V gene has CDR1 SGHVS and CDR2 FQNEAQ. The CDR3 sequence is CASSLVGQGGEQYS. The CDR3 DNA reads TGTGCCAGCAGCTTAGTTGGACAGGGGGGCGAGCAGTACTCC.

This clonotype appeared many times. This CDR3 is CASSYGGQGFSEQFF. In nucleotides, the CDR3 is TGTGCCAGCAGTTATGGGGGACAGGGCTTTAGTGAGCAGTTCTTC. The V call is TRBV28, the J call TRBJ2-1; 9 bases are shared with TRBD1. The J segment lost 9 bases and the V segment lost 4 bases, leaving 10 bases of the junction unmatched. This CDR3 has 15 amino acids. Germline loops: CDR1 MDHEN, CDR2 SYDVKM.

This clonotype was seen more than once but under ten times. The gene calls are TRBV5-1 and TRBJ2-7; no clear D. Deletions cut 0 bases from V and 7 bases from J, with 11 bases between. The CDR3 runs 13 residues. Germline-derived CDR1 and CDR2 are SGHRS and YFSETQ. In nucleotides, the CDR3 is TGCGCCAGCAGCTTGGAGGTGCCTGGAGAGCAGTACTTC. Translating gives CASSLEVPGEQYF.